The T cell receptor (beta chain) under discussion was sequenced for a study of OX40 agonist ivuxolimab in advanced cancers. About the research overall: The study treated patients with ivuxolimab, an agonistic anti-OX40 (CD134) antibody. Partial responses were observed in three patients, of whom one had hepatocellular carcinoma and two had cutaneous melanoma.

General study findings and limits: Also showing low normalized T-cell clonal expansion were some of the nonresponders. The study found among the lowest clonal expansion in partial responders at 0.1-3.0 mg/kg.

A note on this clone: Its antigen is not identified.

TCRdb's table, derived via immunoSEQ multiplex PCR, lists solely in-frame clones and lacks some. This sample has 40,000 or so clones; around 89% occur once, and the top ten carry roughly 0.55%. This specimen was CD4+ or CD8+ T cells sorted from blood, taken in a trial of the OX40 agonist ivuxolimab. This sequence was found in an adult with an advanced solid tumor such as melanoma, head and neck, liver or kidney cancer.

The CDR3 is CASSPNGYQQGYTF. The CDR3 region has the DNA TGCGCCAGCAGCCCAAATGGATATCAGCAGGGCTACACCTTC. The rearrangement joins TRBV5-1 to TRBJ1-2; D unresolved. Per germline, CDR1 SGHRS and CDR2 YFSETQ. The CDR3 length is 14 residues. The germline V and J ends were trimmed by 4 bases and 8 bases, with 18 bases remaining between them. The entire variable domain, with the rest obtained from reference TRBV5-1 and TRBJ1-2, is as follows: KAGVTQTPRYLIKTRGQQVTLSCSPISGHRSVSWYQQTPGQGLQFLFEYFSETQRNKGNFPGRFSGRQFSNSRSEMNVSTLELGDSALYLCASSPNGYQQGYTFGSGTRLTVV.